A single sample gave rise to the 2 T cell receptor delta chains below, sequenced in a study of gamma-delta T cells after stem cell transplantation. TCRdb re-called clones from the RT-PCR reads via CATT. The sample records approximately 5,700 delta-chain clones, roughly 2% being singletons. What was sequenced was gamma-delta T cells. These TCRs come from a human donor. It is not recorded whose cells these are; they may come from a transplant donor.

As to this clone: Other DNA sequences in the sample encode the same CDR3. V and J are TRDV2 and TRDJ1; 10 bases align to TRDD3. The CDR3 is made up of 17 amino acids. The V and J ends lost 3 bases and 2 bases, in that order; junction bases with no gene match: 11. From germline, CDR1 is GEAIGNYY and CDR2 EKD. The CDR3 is CACDSLLGDPPTDKLIF. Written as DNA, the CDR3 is TGTGCCTGTGACTCGCTACTGGGGGATCCACCGACCGATAAACTCATCTTT.

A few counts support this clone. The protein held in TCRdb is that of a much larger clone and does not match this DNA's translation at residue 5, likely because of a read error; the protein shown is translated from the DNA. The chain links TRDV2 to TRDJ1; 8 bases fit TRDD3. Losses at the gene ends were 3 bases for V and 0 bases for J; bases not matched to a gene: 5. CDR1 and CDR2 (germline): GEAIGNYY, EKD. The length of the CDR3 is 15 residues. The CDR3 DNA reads TGTGCCTGTGACGCCGTTGGGGGATACACCGATAAACTCATCTTT. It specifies CACDAVGGYTDKLIF.